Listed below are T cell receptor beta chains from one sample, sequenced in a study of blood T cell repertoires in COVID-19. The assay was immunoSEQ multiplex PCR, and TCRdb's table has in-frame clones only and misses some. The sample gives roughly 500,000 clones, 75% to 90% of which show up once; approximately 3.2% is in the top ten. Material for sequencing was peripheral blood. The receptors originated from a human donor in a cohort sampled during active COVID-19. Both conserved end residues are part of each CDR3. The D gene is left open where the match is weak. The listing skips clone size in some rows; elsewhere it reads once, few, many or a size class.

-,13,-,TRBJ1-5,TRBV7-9,CASSPLGGQPQHF,TGTGCCAGCAGCCCCCTGGGAGGGCAGCCCCAGCATTTT
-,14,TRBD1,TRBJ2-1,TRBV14,CASSRMTGKIGQFF,TGTGCCAGCAGCCGAATGACAGGGAAGATCGGGCAGTTCTTC
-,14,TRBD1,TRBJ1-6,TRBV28,CASIIDRENSPLHF,TGTGCCAGCATCATCGACAGGGAAAATTCACCCCTCCACTTT
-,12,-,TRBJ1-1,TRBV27,CATPGANTEAFF,TGTGCCACCCCTGGGGCGAACACTGAAGCTTTCTTT
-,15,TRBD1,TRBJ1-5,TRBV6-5,CASRLSGTGDQPQHF,TGTGCCAGCAGGTTATCCGGGACAGGGGATCAGCCCCAGCATTTT
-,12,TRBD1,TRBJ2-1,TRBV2,CASRGQADEQFF,TGTGCCAGCAGAGGACAGGCCGATGAGCAGTTCTTC
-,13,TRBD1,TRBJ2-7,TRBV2,CASGGQGTYEQYF,TGCGCCAGCGGAGGACAGGGGACCTACGAGCAGTACTTC
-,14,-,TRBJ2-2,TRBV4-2,CASSPSLNTGELFF,TGTGCCAGCAGCCCCAGTCTGAACACCGGGGAGCTGTTTTTT
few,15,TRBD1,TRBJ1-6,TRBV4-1,CASSPGQGYNSPLHF,TGCGCCAGCAGCCCGGGACAGGGTTATAATTCACCCCTCCACTTT
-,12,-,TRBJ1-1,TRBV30,CAWSAGGTEAFF,TGTGCCTGGAGTGCGGGGGGAACTGAAGCTTTCTTT
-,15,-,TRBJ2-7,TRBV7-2,CASSLSRGSAYEQYF,TGTGCCAGCAGCTTAAGTAGGGGCAGCGCCTACGAGCAGTACTTC
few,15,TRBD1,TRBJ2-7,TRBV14,CASSQVGTAAYEQYF,TGTGCCAGCAGCCAAGTGGGGACAGCAGCCTACGAGCAGTACTTC
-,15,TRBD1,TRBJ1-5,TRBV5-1,CASSPGTGGNQPQHF,TGCGCCAGCAGCCCGGGGACAGGGGGAAATCAGCCCCAGCATTTT
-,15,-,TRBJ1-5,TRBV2,CASSEGTAWSQPQHF,TGTGCCAGCAGTGAAGGGACAGCCTGGAGTCAGCCCCAGCATTTT
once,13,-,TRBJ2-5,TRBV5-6,CASSWQGIETQYF,TGTGCCAGCAGCTGGCAGGGTATTGAGACCCAGTACTTC
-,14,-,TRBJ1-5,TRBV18,CASSPRGEGQPQHF,TGTGCCAGCTCACCCCGGGGGGAGGGTCAGCCCCAGCATTTT
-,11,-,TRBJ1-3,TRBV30,CASGRGDTIYF,TGTGCCTCCGGGAGGGGGGACACCATATATTTT
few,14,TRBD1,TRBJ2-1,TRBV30,CAWSEQGKTNEQFF,TGTGCCTGGAGTGAACAGGGGAAGACCAATGAGCAGTTCTTC
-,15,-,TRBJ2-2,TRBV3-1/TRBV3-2,CASTFRRGNTGELFF,TGTGCCAGTACTTTTAGGCGGGGGAACACCGGGGAGCTGTTTTTT
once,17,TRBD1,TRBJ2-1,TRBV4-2,CASSQEPGQGSFGEQFF,TGTGCCAGCAGCCAAGAGCCGGGACAGGGTTCTTTTGGTGAGCAGTTCTTC
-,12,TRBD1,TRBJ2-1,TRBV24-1,CATSYTGDEQFF,TGTGCCACCAGTTATACAGGGGATGAGCAGTTCTTC
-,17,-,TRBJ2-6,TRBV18,CASSLGRESSGANVLTF,TGTGCCAGCTCCCTCGGCAGGGAAAGTAGTGGGGCCAACGTCCTGACTTTC
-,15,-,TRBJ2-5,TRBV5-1,CASSQTDLGRETQYF,TGCGCCAGCAGCCAAACTGATCTTGGGAGAGAGACCCAGTACTTC
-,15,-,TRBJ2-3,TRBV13,CASSPGGGLEDTQYF,TGTGCCAGCAGCCCTGGGGGCGGGCTAGAAGATACGCAGTATTTT
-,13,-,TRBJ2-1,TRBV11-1,CASSLLDRIGQFF,TGTGCCAGCAGCTTATTGGACAGAATCGGGCAGTTCTTC